Below, one TCR beta chain is given with its context. This table comes from immunoSEQ multiplex PCR, and its TCRdb copy is limited to in-frame clones, with some not included. Of about 320,000 clones listed, more than 70% were seen once; the top ten hold 1.5% to 2.5%. These data originate in a study of Ad26.COV2.S vaccination and SARS-CoV-2 variants. Overall study: The study gave Ad26.COV2.S intramuscularly, once or twice 56 days apart.

The CDR3 has 14 residues. Germline V lookup: CDR1 LNHNV, CDR2 YYDKDF (reference sequence). V gave up 0 bases and J gave up 2 bases, with 8 bases separating them. Specified treatment: roughly 20 received Ad26.COV2.S at low or high dose, single or two shots; 5 received placebo; per-sample allocation not given. Repertoires come from day 63 after the first vaccine or placebo injection. The V call is TRBV15, the J call TRBJ2-7; no definite D call. The sequencing used peripheral blood, collected in a trial of Ad26.COV2.S vaccine versus placebo. The TCR originated in a person aged 18 to 65 who received the Ad26.COV2.S COVID-19 vaccine or a placebo. Written as DNA, the CDR3 is TGTGCCACCAGCAGAGATGGGGTGACCTACGAGCAGTACTTC. Protein sequence: CATSRDGVTYEQYF.